The next 2 T cell receptor beta chains were all read from a single sample in a study of blood T cell repertoires in COVID-19. The assay was immunoSEQ multiplex PCR, and TCRdb's table has in-frame clones only and misses some. The data contain 270,000 or so clones, 75% to 90% of them singletons. The sample was peripheral blood. These TCRs come from a human donor in a cohort sampled during active COVID-19.

This chain uses TRBV5-1 with TRBJ2-7, with 9 bases aligning to TRBD1. V shed 5 bases, J shed 1 base, and the junction held 7 bases outside the gene matches. This CDR3 comprises 15 residues. From germline, CDR1 is SGHRS and CDR2 YFSETQ. The CDR3 DNA reads TGCGCCAGCAGGCCCGGGACAGGGAAATCCTACGAGCAGTACTTC. This sequence encodes CASRPGTGKSYEQYF.

The chain has TRBV5-4 and TRBJ2-1, with 10 bases aligning to TRBD2. Germline values: CDR1 SGHNT, CDR2 YYREEE (reference sequence). V gave up 0 bases and J gave up 7 bases; unmatched junction bases: 10. This CDR3 is 17 amino acids long. In nucleotides, the CDR3 is TGTGCCAGCAGCTTGGGGGATGCGAGCGGGAGGGTAAATGAGCAGTTCTTC. Protein product: CASSLGDASGRVNEQFF.